The 29 T cell receptor beta chains below were found in one sample sequenced in a study of T-cell memory formation after mild COVID-19. MiXCR, applied by TCRdb to the 5' RACE reads, yields one record per CDR3 protein. This table has around 310,000 distinct CDR3 sequences, roughly an eighth appearing once. Sequencing was performed on PBMCs or a T cell subset sorted from them (not recorded which). These receptors were collected from a man younger than 30 who had mild COVID-19 (a few samples of this study predate the infection). Cell type and time point are not known.

This clonotype was picked up many times. V is TRBV7-6 and J is TRBJ2-5, with D unresolved. The CDR3 length is 11 residues. Trimming removed 5 bases from V and 5 bases from J, with 6 bases in between. Germline CDR1 reads SGHVS; CDR2 reads FNYEAQ. CDR3 bases: TGTGCCAGCAGCCCTGGGGAGACCCAGTACTTC. Translation: CASSPGETQYF.

This clonotype has a handful of counts. This sequence joins TRBV12-3 or TRBV12-4 and TRBJ2-4; no clear D gene. This CDR3 is built from 16 residues. V lost 6 bases to trimming and J lost 0 bases, with 15 bases between them. The CDR3 reads CASSSADTLAKNIQYF. In DNA, the CDR3 is TGTGCCAGCAGCTCCGCAGACACCTTAGCCAAAAACATTCAGTACTTC.

This clonotype occurred many times. The rearrangement uses TRBV12-3 or TRBV12-4 and TRBJ2-3; the D gene is possibly TRBD2 (6 bases). V lost 6 bases and J lost 1, with 11 bases in between. CDR3 size: 14 residues. CDR3 residues: CASSFGGGTDTQYF. The CDR3 nucleotides read TGTGCCAGCAGCTTTGGAGGGGGCACAGATACGCAGTATTTT.

This clonotype appeared a few times. This chain joins TRBV5-1 and TRBJ1-1; D is perhaps TRBD1 (5 bases). Germline V gene lookup returns CDR1 SGHRS and CDR2 YFSETQ. Trimming took 3 bases from V and 3 from J, leaving 15 bases between them. The CDR3 extends over 15 amino acids. The CDR3 is CASSSTEGMYTEAFF. CDR3 DNA: TGCGCCAGCAGCTCCACGGAGGGGATGTACACTGAAGCTTTCTTT.

This clonotype was observed a few times. The chain carries TRBV6-1 and TRBJ2-1, with D possibly being TRBD1 (5 bases). From germline, CDR1 is MNHNS and CDR2 SASEGT. The CDR3 contains 15 residues. V was cut by 6 bases and J by 1 base, with 13 bases left in between. This CDR3 reads CASRDLKGSYNEQFF. CDR3 sequence (DNA): TGTGCCAGCAGGGATCTTAAGGGGTCCTACAATGAGCAGTTCTTC.

The chain couples TRBV18 to TRBJ1-1; D unresolved. There are 13 residues in the CDR3. Germline lookup yields CDR1 KGHSH and CDR2 LQKENI. Trimming stripped 0 bases from V and 5 bases from J, with 7 bases between. CDR3 in DNA: TGTGCCAGCTCACCACCGGGCAGTACTGAAGCTTTCTTT. This encodes CASSPPGSTEAFF.

The chain links TRBV10-3 to TRBJ1-6, with 7 bases aligning to TRBD1. Germline CDR1 and CDR2: ENHRY and SYGVKD. V shed 6 bases, J shed 7 bases, and the junction held 6 bases outside the gene matches. This CDR3 region has 14 residues. CDR3 sequence reads: CAIRTGTSNSPLHF. The DNA for the CDR3 is TGTGCCATCAGGACAGGGACGTCGAATTCACCCCTCCACTTT.

The gene calls are TRBV7-9 and TRBJ2-3; 8 bases are shared with TRBD2. The CDR3 totals 16 residues. V gave up 0 bases and J gave up 4 bases; unmatched junction bases: 6. The V gene's germline CDR1 is SEHNR and CDR2 FQNEAQ (reference sequence). The CDR3 protein is CASSLAGTSSADTQYF. DNA of the CDR3: TGTGCCAGCAGCTTAGCCGGGACTAGTTCGGCAGATACGCAGTATTTT.

The sample holds many counts of this clonotype. This rearrangement joins TRBV7-9 to TRBJ1-1; D gene uncertain. Germline loops: CDR1 SEHNR, CDR2 FQNEAQ (reference sequence). V was pared by 5 bases and J by 5 bases, with 12 bases between. The CDR3 is 13 amino acids. The CDR3 reads CASSQRGGTEAFF. The DNA of the CDR3 is TGTGCCAGCAGCCAACGGGGAGGGACTGAAGCTTTCTTT.

V and J are TRBV5-6 and TRBJ2-6; 8 bases are shared with TRBD1. Trimming cost V 0 bases and J 4 bases; bases outside gene matches: 6. The CDR3 length is 17 residues. Germline CDR1 reads SGHDT; CDR2 reads YYEEEE. CDR3 residues: CASSLAGRGLGANVLTF. In DNA, the CDR3 is TGTGCCAGCAGCTTGGCCGGCAGGGGGCTAGGGGCCAACGTCCTGACTTTC.

A few counts support this clonotype. The V gene is TRBV12-3 or TRBV12-4, the J gene TRBJ2-3; 8 bases are shared with TRBD2. This CDR3 contains 16 residues. J was trimmed by 3 bases and V by 6 bases; bases with no gene match: 11. CDR3 sequence: CASSPSGSRLTDTQYF. CDR3 sequence (DNA): TGTGCCAGCAGCCCCAGCGGGAGCCGCCTTACAGATACGCAGTATTTT.

The V gene is TRBV5-1, the J gene TRBJ1-4; D gene unclear. CDR1 and CDR2 (germline): SGHRS, YFSETQ. V lost 0 bases and J 7 bases, leaving 10 bases between the germline ends. CDR3 length equals 14 residues. Here the CDR3 DNA reads TGCGCCAGCAGCTTGGATGCGGGAGGTGAAAAACTGTTTTTT. Residues: CASSLDAGGEKLFF.

The J gene is TRBJ2-5, the V gene TRBV5-1; D is tentatively TRBD1 or TRBD2 (6 bases each). V shed 0 bases and J shed 4 bases, with 16 bases lying between them. This CDR3 comprises 16 residues. Germline V gene sequence: CDR1 SGHRS, CDR2 YFSETQ. The CDR3 loop reads CASSLAPGASGETQYF. The DNA for the CDR3 is TGCGCCAGCAGCTTGGCCCCGGGGGCCTCAGGAGAGACCCAGTACTTC.

This clonotype was recorded a few times. The chain carries TRBV3-1 and TRBJ2-1; possibly TRBD2 for D (6 bases). Germline V lookup: CDR1 LGHDT, CDR2 YNNKEL (reference sequence). The CDR3 is 12 residues long. Trimming took 5 bases from V and 9 from J, leaving 11 bases between them. For the CDR3, the DNA is TGTGCCAGCAGCTACGGGACTCTTGAGCAGTTCTTC. It encodes CASSYGTLEQFF.

This clonotype came up a few times. This chain links TRBV20-1 with TRBJ2-3; 9 positions agree with TRBD1. The CDR3 is 16 amino acids. Germline trimming cut 6 bases from V and 4 bases from J; bases unmatched to any gene: 14. The germline CDR1 and CDR2 sequences are DFQATT and SNEGSKA (reference sequence). CDR3: CSADRGVEVRSDTQYF. In DNA form, the CDR3 reads TGCAGTGCCGACAGGGGGGTGGAAGTAAGGTCAGATACGCAGTATTTT.

This clonotype has just a few counts. The chain employs TRBV5-4 and TRBJ2-3; TRBD2 matches at 14 bases. Per germline, CDR1 SGHNT and CDR2 YYREEE (reference sequence). V lost 2 bases to trimming and J lost 4 bases; unmatched junction nucleotides: 6. The CDR3 runs to 17 residues. For the CDR3, the DNA is TGTGCCAGCAGCTTTGGACTAGCGGGGGGTTTGCCAGATACGCAGTATTTT. The encoded protein is CASSFGLAGGLPDTQYF.

This chain links TRBV5-6 with TRBJ1-4; TRBD1 is a possible D gene (6 bases). Deletions cut 1 base from V and 2 bases from J, with 9 bases between. CDR3 length: 15 amino acids. Germline CDR1 and CDR2: SGHDT and YYEEEE. Written as DNA, the CDR3 is TGTGCCAGCAGCTTGTGGGGGCGTACTAATGAAAAACTGTTTTTT. As protein: CASSLWGRTNEKLFF.

The chain carries TRBV7-2 and TRBJ1-6, with a tentative D call TRBD1 (6 bases). Germline values: CDR1 SGHTA, CDR2 FQGNSA. The CDR3 spans 16 residues. V gave up 0 bases and J gave up 5 bases, with 11 bases separating them. This CDR3 reads CASSLAGGANNSPLHF. CDR3 sequence (DNA): TGTGCCAGCAGCTTAGCGGGGGGCGCGAATAATTCACCCCTCCACTTT.

The V gene is TRBV20-1, the J gene TRBJ2-4, with D perhaps TRBD1 (5 bases). Germline CDR1 DFQATT, CDR2 SNEGSKA (reference sequence). Trimming cost V 6 bases and J 0 bases, with 18 bases left between them. There are 16 residues in the CDR3. Here the CDR3 DNA reads TGCAGTGCCCAAGACAGATTGGCTAAAGCCAAAAACATTCAGTACTTC. Translation: CSAQDRLAKAKNIQYF.

This clonotype came up a few times. V is TRBV20-1 and J is TRBJ1-2; unclear D gene. This CDR3 contains 12 residues. V was pared by 3 bases and J by 1 base, with 6 bases between. Germline loops: CDR1 DFQATT, CDR2 SNEGSKA (reference sequence). CDR3 bases: TGCAGTGCTAGCCACGATAACTATGGCTACACCTTC. Translated: CSASHDNYGYTF.

The V gene is TRBV2, the J gene TRBJ2-2; 7 bases agree with TRBD2. Trimming removed 8 bases from V and 5 bases from J; junction bases left unmatched: 14. The length of the CDR3 is 16 residues. The germline gives CDR1 SNHLY, CDR2 FYNNEI. Here the CDR3 DNA reads TGTGCCAGCCGCCGCGGACTAGAAGTGTGGACCGGGGAGCTGTTTTTT. Amino acid sequence: CASRRGLEVWTGELFF. The whole variable domain, filled in from reference TRBV2 and TRBJ2-2, reads EPEVTQTPSHQVTQMGQEVILRCVPISNHLYFYWYRQILGQKVEFLVSFYNNEISEKSEIFDDQFSVERPDGSNFTLKIRSTKLEDSAMYFCASRRGLEVWTGELFFGEGSRLTVL.

V and J are TRBV4-3 and TRBJ1-2; D is unclear. Germline V gives CDR1 LGHNA, CDR2 YSLEER. The CDR3 runs to 16 residues. V was shortened by 2 bases and J by 0 bases, with 13 bases between the two germline ends. CDR3 nucleotides: TGCGCCAGCAGCCAACTTGGTGATCGTGCTAACTATGGCTACACCTTC. It encodes CASSQLGDRANYGYTF.

V is TRBV7-9 and J is TRBJ2-1; 7 nucleotides match TRBD2. Trimming at V came to 4 bases and at J to 4 bases, leaving 13 bases not matched to a gene. Germline assignment: CDR1 SEHNR and CDR2 FQNEAQ (reference sequence). The CDR3 sequence is 17 residues long. The DNA of the CDR3 is TGTGCCAGCAGCTCACGCACTAGCGCTGCGGGGTACAATGAGCAGTTCTTC. Residues: CASSSRTSAAGYNEQFF. Filled out from reference TRBV7-9 and TRBJ2-1, the complete variable domain reads DTGVSQNPRHKITKRGQNVTFRCDPISEHNRLYWYRQTLGQGPEFLTYFQNEAQLEKSRLLSDRFSAERPKGSFSTLEIQRTEQGDSAMYLCASSSRTSAAGYNEQFFGPGTRLTVL.

The chain couples TRBV6-2 or TRBV6-3 to TRBJ2-5; no clear D. CDR3 size: 16 residues. Looked up from germline, CDR1 is MNHEY and CDR2 is SVGEGT. The V gene lost 3 bases and the J gene lost 0 bases, with 14 bases spanning the gap. The CDR3 region is CASSYRADEYQETQYF. DNA of the CDR3: TGTGCCAGCAGTTATCGCGCAGACGAATACCAAGAGACCCAGTACTTC.

The V and J genes are TRBV5-1 and TRBJ1-1; D is ambiguous. The V end lost 4 bases, the J end lost 1 base, and 8 bases lay between the germline ends. Germline-derived CDR1 and CDR2 are SGHRS and YFSETQ. The CDR3 extends over 13 amino acids. The CDR3: CASSINANTEAFF. CDR3 in DNA: TGCGCCAGCAGCATCAATGCGAACACTGAAGCTTTCTTT.

This chain joins TRBV6-2 or TRBV6-3 and TRBJ2-2; 7 bases line up with TRBD2. V was pared by 5 bases and J by 3 bases, with 6 bases of the junction left unmatched. In germline, CDR1 is MNHEY, CDR2 SVGEGT. CDR3 length: 15 residues. The CDR3 protein is CASSPGTTDTGELFF. DNA of the CDR3: TGTGCCAGCAGTCCTGGGACTACCGACACCGGGGAGCTGTTTTTT.

There are a few counts of this clonotype. The chain combines TRBV15 with TRBJ2-7; D gene uncertain. The CDR3 consists of 13 residues. Trimming removed 4 bases at V and 3 bases at J, with 10 bases between. The germline V gene has CDR1 LNHNV and CDR2 YYDKDF (reference sequence). The CDR3 DNA is TGTGCCACCAGCATTGAACATGGCTACGAGCAGTACGTC. Its protein is CATSIEHGYEQYV.

V usage is TRBV7-2 and J usage is TRBJ1-2; D not resolved. The V end lost 5 bases, the J end lost 3 bases, and 19 bases lay between the germline ends. Germline V gives CDR1 SGHTA, CDR2 FQGNSA. The CDR3 sequence is 16 residues long. The CDR3 protein is CASSPGPEGTHYGYTF. In nucleotides, the CDR3 is TGTGCCAGCAGCCCCGGACCCGAAGGAACTCACTATGGCTACACCTTC.

This rearrangement joins TRBV6-2 or TRBV6-3 to TRBJ1-1; 7 bases match TRBD1. Germline CDR1 MNHEY, CDR2 SVGEGT. The CDR3 runs 13 residues. Unmatched junction bases numbered 7, after V lost 6 bases and J lost 6 bases. The CDR3 here is CASRPRGGPEAFF. The CDR3 nucleotides are TGTGCCAGCAGACCCAGGGGGGGGCCTGAAGCTTTCTTT.